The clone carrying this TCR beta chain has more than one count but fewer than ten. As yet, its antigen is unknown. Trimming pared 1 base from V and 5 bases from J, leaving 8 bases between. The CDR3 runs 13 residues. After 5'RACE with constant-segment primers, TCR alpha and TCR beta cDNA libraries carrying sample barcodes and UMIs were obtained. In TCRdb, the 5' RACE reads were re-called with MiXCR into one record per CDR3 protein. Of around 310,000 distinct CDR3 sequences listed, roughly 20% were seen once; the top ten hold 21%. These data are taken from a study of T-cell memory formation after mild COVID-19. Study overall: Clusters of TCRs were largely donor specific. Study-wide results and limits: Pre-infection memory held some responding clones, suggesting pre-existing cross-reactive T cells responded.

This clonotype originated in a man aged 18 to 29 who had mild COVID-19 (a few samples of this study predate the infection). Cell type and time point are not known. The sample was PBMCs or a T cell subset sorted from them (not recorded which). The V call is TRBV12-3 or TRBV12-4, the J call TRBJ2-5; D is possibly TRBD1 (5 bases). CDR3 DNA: TGTGCCAGCAGTTTAGAGGGGCCGGAGACCCAGTACTTC. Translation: CASSLEGPETQYF.